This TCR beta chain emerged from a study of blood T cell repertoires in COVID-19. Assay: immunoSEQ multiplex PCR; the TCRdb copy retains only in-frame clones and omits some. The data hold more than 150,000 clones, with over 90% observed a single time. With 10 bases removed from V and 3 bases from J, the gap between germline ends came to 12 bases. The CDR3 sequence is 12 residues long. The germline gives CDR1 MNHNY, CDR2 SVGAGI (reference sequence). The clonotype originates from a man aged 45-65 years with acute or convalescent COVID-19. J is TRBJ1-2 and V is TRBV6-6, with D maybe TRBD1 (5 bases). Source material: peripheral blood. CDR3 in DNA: TGTGCCACAACTTGGGGGGACTATGGCTACACCTTC. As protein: CATTWGDYGYTF.